These 6 T cell receptor beta chains were sequenced from one sample in a study of blood T cell repertoires in COVID-19. The assay was immunoSEQ multiplex PCR, and TCRdb's table has in-frame clones only and misses some. The sample records 200,000 to 300,000 clones, around nine tenths being singletons. The source material was PBMCs or T cells enriched from blood (not recorded which). These receptors were taken from a woman in her 40s who had been exposed to COVID-19.

This chain connects TRBV19 to TRBJ2-1, with 7 bases lining up with TRBD1. Germline V gene lookup returns CDR1 LNHDA and CDR2 SQIVND (reference sequence). This CDR3 region has 13 residues. J gave up 5 bases and V 4 bases, and 2 bases lay outside the gene matches. The CDR3 reads CASSTGTDNEQFF. CDR3 bases: TGTGCCAGTAGTACCGGGACAGACAATGAGCAGTTCTTC.

The genes are TRBV28 and TRBJ1-1; D perhaps matches TRBD1 (5 bases). Germline-derived CDR1 and CDR2 are MDHEN and SYDVKM. There are 13 residues in the CDR3. The V end lost 5 bases, the J end lost 5 bases, and 12 bases lay between the germline ends. This chain's CDR3 is CASSPRVWTEAFF. Written as DNA, the CDR3 is TGTGCCAGCAGTCCCAGGGTTTGGACTGAAGCTTTCTTT.

The rearrangement uses TRBV2 and TRBJ1-2; 7 bases fit TRBD1. The V segment lost 3 bases and the J segment 8 bases; nucleotides outside the gene matches: 12. The CDR3 spans 15 residues. Germline CDR1 reads SNHLY; CDR2 reads FYNNEI. CDR3 sequence (DNA): TGTGCCAGCAGTGACCAACCGACAGGGTTGGGAGGCTACACCTTC. Translated: CASSDQPTGLGGYTF.

The chain combines TRBV11-3 with TRBJ2-1, with 9 bases fitting TRBD1. The J segment lost 5 bases and the V segment lost 8 bases, leaving 7 bases of the junction unmatched. Germline values: CDR1 SGHNT, CDR2 YENEEA. The CDR3 extends over 14 amino acids. The CDR3 DNA reads TGTGCCAGCGGGACAGGGCCAACCAACAATGAGCAGTTCTTC. Its translation: CASGTGPTNNEQFF.

This rearrangement joins TRBV7-2 to TRBJ1-2; TRBD1 agrees at 7 bases. V gave up 5 bases and J gave up 10 bases; unmatched junction bases: 10. The CDR3 sequence is 13 residues long. Germline loops: CDR1 SGHTA, CDR2 FQGNSA. The CDR3 region has the DNA TGTGCCAGCAGCGTACAGGACAGGCCTCCCTACACCTTC. This encodes CASSVQDRPPYTF. Filled out from reference TRBV7-2 and TRBJ1-2, the complete variable domain reads GAGVSQSPSNKVTEKGKDVELRCDPISGHTALYWYRQSLGQGLEFLIYFQGNSAPDKSGLPSDRFSAERTGGSVSTLTIQRTQQEDSAVYLCASSVQDRPPYTFGSGTRLTVV.

This chain connects TRBV12-5 to TRBJ1-1; no reliable D call. CDR1 is LGHNT, CDR2 FRNRAP, per germline. V shed 1 base and J shed 0 bases, with 6 bases lying between them. The CDR3 loop spans 14 amino acids. The CDR3 DNA reads as TGTGCTAGTGGTTTGGACGGTATGAACACTGAAGCTTTCTTT. Translating gives CASGLDGMNTEAFF.